Following are 5 T cell receptor beta chains from one sample sequenced in a study of blood T cell repertoires in COVID-19. Here immunoSEQ multiplex PCR was the method, and the copy in TCRdb shows in-frame clones only, minus some. The sample holds some 350,000 clones, roughly 86% seen once. Sequences were obtained from peripheral blood. The receptors here all came from a woman in her 70s with COVID-19, enrolled during active disease.

DNA for the CDR3: TGTGCCAGCAGTTACGGGGACAGCTCCTACAATGAGCAGTTCTTC. This gives the protein CASSYGDSSYNEQFF. The genes are TRBV6-5 and TRBJ2-1; 7 bases map to TRBD1. The V gene's germline CDR1 is MNHEY and CDR2 SVGAGI. Germline trimming cut 2 bases from V and 0 bases from J; bases unmatched to any gene: 1. The CDR3 is 15 amino acids.

This clone was observed a handful of times. This rearrangement joins TRBV10-1 to TRBJ2-7; TRBD2 agrees at 9 bases. CDR3 length equals 14 residues. Germline CDR1 reads WNHNN; CDR2 reads SYGVQD (reference sequence). Losses at the gene ends were 5 bases for V and 0 bases for J; bases not matched to a gene: 2. CDR3 DNA sequence: TGCGCCAGCAGTATGGGACTAGCCTCCTACGAGCAGTACTTC. Its translation is CASSMGLASYEQYF.

V and J are TRBV14 and TRBJ2-2; perhaps TRBD1 as D (5 bases). This CDR3 comprises 16 residues. The germline V gene encodes CDR1 SGHDN and CDR2 FVKESK. The V gene lost 2 bases and the J gene lost 6 bases, with 16 bases spanning the gap. CDR3 protein: CASSQLLGAPPGELFF. In DNA, the CDR3 is TGTGCCAGCAGCCAACTCTTAGGGGCGCCCCCCGGGGAGCTGTTTTTT.

J is TRBJ2-7 and V is TRBV5-1; perhaps TRBD2 as D (5 bases). Per the germline V gene, CDR1 is SGHRS and CDR2 is YFSETQ. V gave up 0 bases and J gave up 3 bases, with 10 bases separating them. The CDR3 runs 14 residues. In nucleotides, the CDR3 is TGCGCCAGCAGCTTGGGCTCCGGGGTCTACGAGCAGTACTTC. Residues: CASSLGSGVYEQYF.

The chain combines TRBV5-6 with TRBJ1-2, with D maybe TRBD1 (5 bases). Germline CDR1 is SGHDT and CDR2 is YYEEEE. This CDR3 has 14 amino acids. V was pared by 4 bases and J by 2 bases, with 12 bases between. The CDR3 sequence: CASSRDGSNYGYTF. CDR3 in DNA: TGTGCCAGCAGCCGGGACGGGAGCAACTATGGCTACACCTTC.